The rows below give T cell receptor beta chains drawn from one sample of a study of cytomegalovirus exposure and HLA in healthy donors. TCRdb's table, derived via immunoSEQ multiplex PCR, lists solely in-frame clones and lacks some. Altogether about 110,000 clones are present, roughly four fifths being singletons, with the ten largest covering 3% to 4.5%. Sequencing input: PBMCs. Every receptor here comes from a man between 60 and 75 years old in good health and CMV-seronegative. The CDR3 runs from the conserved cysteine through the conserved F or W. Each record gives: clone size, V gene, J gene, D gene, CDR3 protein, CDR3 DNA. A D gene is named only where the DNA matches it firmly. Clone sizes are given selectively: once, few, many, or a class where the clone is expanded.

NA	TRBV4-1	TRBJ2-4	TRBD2	CASSQAGGGGAGIQYF	TGCGCCAGCAGCCAGGCCGGGGGCGGGGGGGCTGGCATTCAGTACTTC
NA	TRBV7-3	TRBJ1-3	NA	CASSRDGAGGNTIYF	TGTGCCAGCAGCCGAGATGGGGCAGGAGGAAACACCATATATTTT
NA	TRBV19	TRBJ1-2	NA	CASSIVHGGNYGYTF	TGTGCCAGTAGTATAGTCCACGGGGGAAACTATGGCTACACCTTC
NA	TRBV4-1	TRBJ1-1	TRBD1	CASNRAKGQGVTEAFF	TGCGCCAGCAACCGGGCTAAGGGACAGGGGGTGACTGAAGCTTTCTTT
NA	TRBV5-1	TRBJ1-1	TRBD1	CASSSKPGQGAEAFF	TGCGCCAGCAGCTCGAAGCCGGGACAGGGGGCTGAAGCTTTCTTT
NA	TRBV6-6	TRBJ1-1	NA	CASKRGTDTEAFF	TGTGCCAGCAAACGGGGGACGGACACTGAAGCTTTCTTT
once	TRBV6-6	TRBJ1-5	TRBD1	CASSSGGAGNQPQHF	TGTGCCAGCAGTTCAGGGGGCGCAGGCAATCAGCCCCAGCATTTT
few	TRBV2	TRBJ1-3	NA	CASNRGHSGNTIYF	TGTGCCAGCAACCGGGGTCACTCTGGAAACACCATATATTTT
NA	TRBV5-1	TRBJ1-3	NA	CASSLGDSSGNTIYF	TGCGCCAGCAGCTTGGGGGACTCCTCTGGAAACACCATATATTTT
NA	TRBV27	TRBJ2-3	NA	CASSLSISSTDTQYF	TGTGCCAGCAGTTTATCTATCTCTAGCACAGATACGCAGTATTTT
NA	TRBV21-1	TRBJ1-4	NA	CASRQGAEEKLFF	TGTGCCAGCCGACAGGGGGCGGAAGAAAAACTGTTTTTT
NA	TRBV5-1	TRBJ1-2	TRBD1	CASSLVGQRAYGYTF	TGCGCCAGCAGCTTGGTGGGACAGCGAGCCTATGGCTACACCTTC
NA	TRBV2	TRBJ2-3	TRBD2	CASRWAGGRADTQYF	TGTGCCAGCAGATGGGCGGGGGGCCGAGCAGATACGCAGTATTTT
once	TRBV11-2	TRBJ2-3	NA	CASSLKGQSYGNTDTQYF	TGTGCCAGCAGCTTGAAGGGGCAAAGTTATGGGAACACAGATACGCAGTATTTT
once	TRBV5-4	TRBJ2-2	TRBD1	CASSLGWGQSNTGELFF	TGTGCCAGCAGCCTCGGCTGGGGACAGTCGAACACCGGGGAGCTGTTTTTT
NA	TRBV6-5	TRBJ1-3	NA	CASSSQGNTIYF	TGTGCCAGCAGTTCCCAGGGAAACACCATATATTTT
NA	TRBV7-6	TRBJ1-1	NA	CASSRLKPNTEAFF	TGTGCCAGCAGCCGCCTTAAGCCGAACACTGAAGCTTTCTTT
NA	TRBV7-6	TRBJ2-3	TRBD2	CASSPWGLGSTDTQYF	TGTGCCAGCAGCCCCTGGGGACTAGGAAGCACAGATACGCAGTATTTT
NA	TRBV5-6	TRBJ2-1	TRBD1	CASSGGQSYNEQFF	TGTGCCAGCAGCGGGGGACAGTCCTACAATGAGCAGTTCTTC
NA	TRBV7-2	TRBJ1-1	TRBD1	CASSRRQGTEAFF	TGTGCCAGCAGCCGTCGACAGGGCACTGAAGCTTTCTTT
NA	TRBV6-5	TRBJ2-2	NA	CASSYSTSGVHGELFF	TGTGCCAGCAGTTACTCGACATCGGGGGTTCACGGGGAGCTGTTTTTT
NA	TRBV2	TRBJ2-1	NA	CASRSVVDEQFF	TGTGCCAGCAGATCCGTAGTCGATGAGCAGTTCTTC
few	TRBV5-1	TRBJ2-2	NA	CASSQVSQLNTGELFF	TGCGCCAGCAGCCAGGTATCGCAATTGAACACCGGGGAGCTGTTTTTT
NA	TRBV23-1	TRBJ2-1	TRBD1	CASSQSVGQGRYEQFF	TGCGCCAGCAGTCAATCGGTTGGACAGGGAAGGTATGAGCAGTTCTTC
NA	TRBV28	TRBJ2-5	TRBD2	CASSFFDFLAGETGTQYF	TGTGCCAGCAGTTTCTTCGACTTCCTAGCGGGAGAGACCGGGACCCAGTACTTC
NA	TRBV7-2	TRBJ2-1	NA	CASSWEEISSYNEQFF	TGTGCCAGCAGCTGGGAGGAGATAAGCTCCTACAATGAGCAGTTCTTC
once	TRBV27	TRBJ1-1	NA	CASSLSTGGEAFF	TGTGCCAGCAGTTTATCGACAGGAGGTGAAGCTTTCTTT
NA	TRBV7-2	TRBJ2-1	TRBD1	CASSPGQGGNEQFF	TGTGCCAGCAGCCCCGGACAGGGAGGCAATGAGCAGTTCTTC
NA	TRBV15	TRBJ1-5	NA	CATSSYNQPQHF	TGTGCCACCAGCAGCTACAATCAGCCCCAGCATTTT
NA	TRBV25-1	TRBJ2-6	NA	CASSAGQARGANVLTF	TGTGCCAGCAGTGCTGGCCAGGCGAGAGGGGCCAACGTCCTGACTTTC
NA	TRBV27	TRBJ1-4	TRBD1	CASSFLPGQGDEKLFF	TGTGCCAGCAGTTTTCTGCCGGGACAGGGTGATGAAAAACTGTTTTTT
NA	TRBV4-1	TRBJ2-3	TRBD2	CASSQDRRGGSYTDTQYF	TGCGCCAGCAGCCAAGACCGTCGGGGGGGCTCATACACAGATACGCAGTATTTT
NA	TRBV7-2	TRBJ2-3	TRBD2	CASSLMLSGGAGDTQYF	TGTGCCAGCAGCTTAATGTTGAGCGGGGGGGCAGGAGATACGCAGTATTTT
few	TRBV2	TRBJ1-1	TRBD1	CASRSQGVRGTEAFF	TGTGCCAGCAGATCACAGGGGGTCCGGGGCACTGAAGCTTTCTTT
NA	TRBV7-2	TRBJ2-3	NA	CASSLGLGIASPDTQYF	TGTGCCAGCAGCTTAGGGCTGGGCATAGCTAGCCCAGATACGCAGTATTTT
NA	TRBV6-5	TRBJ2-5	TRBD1	CASSYWTGRVETQYF	TGTGCCAGCAGTTACTGGACAGGGCGGGTTGAGACCCAGTACTTC
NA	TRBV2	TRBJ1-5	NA	CASSVESNQPQHF	TGTGCCAGCAGTGTTGAGAGCAATCAGCCCCAGCATTTT
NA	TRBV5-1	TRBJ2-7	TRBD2	CASSLGTGLAGYYEQYF	TGCGCCAGCAGCTTGGGTACGGGACTAGCAGGGTACTACGAGCAGTACTTC
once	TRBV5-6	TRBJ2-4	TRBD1	CASSLAKTGKAKNIQYF	TGTGCCAGCAGCTTGGCCAAGACAGGGAAAGCCAAAAACATTCAGTACTTC
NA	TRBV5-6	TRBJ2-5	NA	CASSSQGLANPVEVETQYF	TGTGCCAGCAGTTCTCAGGGGTTGGCCAACCCTGTAGAGGTAGAGACCCAGTACTTC